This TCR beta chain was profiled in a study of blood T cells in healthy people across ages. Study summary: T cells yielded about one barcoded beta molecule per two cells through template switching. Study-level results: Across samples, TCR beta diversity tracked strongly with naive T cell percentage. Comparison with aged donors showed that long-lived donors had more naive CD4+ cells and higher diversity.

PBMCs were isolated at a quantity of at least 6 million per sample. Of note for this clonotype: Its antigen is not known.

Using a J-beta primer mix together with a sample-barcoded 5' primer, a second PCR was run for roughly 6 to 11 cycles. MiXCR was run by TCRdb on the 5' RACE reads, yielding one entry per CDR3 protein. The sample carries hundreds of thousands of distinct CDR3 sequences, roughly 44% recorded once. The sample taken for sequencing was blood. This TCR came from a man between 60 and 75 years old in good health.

The CDR3 DNA is TGTGCCAGCAGCGTAGGGGCCCACGCGGACGAGCAGTACTTC. This gives the protein CASSVGAHADEQYF. V gene TRBV9 combines with J gene TRBJ2-7; D gene ambiguous. Germline CDR1 is SGDLS and CDR2 is YYNGEE. V dropped 0 bases and J dropped 5 bases, with 12 bases sitting between them. This CDR3 has 14 residues.